What follows are 9 T cell receptor beta chains derived from one specimen sequenced in a study of T cell responses to AZD1222 COVID-19 vaccine. Sequencing was performed with immunoSEQ multiplex PCR; in TCRdb, only in-frame clones are kept and a portion is missing. The profile covers fewer than 130,000 clones, with over 75% appearing a single time and roughly 4.5% taken by the ten largest. The material sequenced was peripheral blood, taken on day 0 of AZD1222 vaccination. The receptors were sampled from an adult in good health.

This clone has a handful of counts. The chain is built from TRBV5-5 and TRBJ2-7, with D unresolved. The V gene lost 5 bases and the J gene lost 3 bases, with 9 bases spanning the gap. The CDR3 loop spans 12 amino acids. The germline gives CDR1 SGHKS, CDR2 YYEKEE (reference sequence). CDR3 residues: CASSGSFYEQYF. The DNA of the CDR3 is TGTGCCAGCAGTGGCTCTTTCTACGAGCAGTACTTC. Based on the CDR3 plus reference TRBV5-5 and TRBJ2-7, the full variable domain is DAGVTQSPTHLIKTRGQQVTLRCSPISGHKSVSWYQQVLGQGPQFIFQYYEKEERGRGNFPDRFSARQFPNYSSELNVNALLLGDSALYLCASSGSFYEQYFGPGTRLTVT.

V usage is TRBV6-6 and J usage is TRBJ2-1, with TRBD2 matching over 9 bases. Germline V gene lookup returns CDR1 MNHNY and CDR2 SVGAGI (reference sequence). Unmatched junction bases numbered 12, after V lost 0 bases and J lost 15 bases. CDR3 length equals 15 residues. CDR3 protein: CASSYSILGGRAVFF. In DNA form, the CDR3 reads TGTGCCAGCAGTTACTCGATTCTCGGCGGGAGGGCCGTGTTCTTC.

The rearrangement links TRBV18 to TRBJ2-7; 8 bases fit TRBD1. Losses at the gene ends were 4 bases for V and 3 bases for J; bases not matched to a gene: 5. Germline CDR1 is KGHSH and CDR2 is LQKENI. The CDR3 is 14 amino acids. Here the CDR3 DNA reads TGTGCCAGCTCACTTGGACAGGGTAACTACGAGCAGTACTTC. This encodes CASSLGQGNYEQYF.

Of note for this clone: Different DNA sequences within this sample yield the same CDR3. The V and J genes are TRBV6-2 or TRBV6-3 and TRBJ1-1; TRBD1 matches at 8 bases. Germline V CDR1 and CDR2: MNHEY, SVGEGT. V was clipped by 6 bases and J by 4 bases; unmatched bases: 4. The CDR3 runs to 13 residues. The CDR3 here is CASRYRGGTEAFF. For the CDR3, the DNA is TGTGCCAGCAGATACAGGGGGGGCACTGAAGCTTTCTTT.

This rearrangement joins TRBV5-4 to TRBJ2-3, with a possible D match to TRBD2 (5 bases). Trimming took 3 bases from V and 0 from J, leaving 11 bases between them. This CDR3 has 15 amino acids. CDR1 SGHNT and CDR2 YYREEE come from the germline V gene (reference sequence). This CDR3 is CASSSGRTSTDTQYF. The CDR3 bases are TGTGCCAGCAGCTCTGGACGGACTAGCACAGATACGCAGTATTTT.

The chain combines TRBV7-2 with TRBJ1-2; D is unclear. The CDR3 loop spans 14 amino acids. V was clipped by 5 bases and J by 1 base, with 11 bases between them. Looked up from germline, CDR1 is SGHTA and CDR2 is FQGNSA. This CDR3 reads CASSPPIDNYGYTF. CDR3 nucleotides: TGTGCCAGCAGCCCTCCGATAGATAACTATGGCTACACCTTC. Variable domain in full (rest from reference TRBV7-2 and TRBJ1-2): GAGVSQSPSNKVTEKGKDVELRCDPISGHTALYWYRQSLGQGLEFLIYFQGNSAPDKSGLPSDRFSAERTGGSVSTLTIQRTQQEDSAVYLCASSPPIDNYGYTFGSGTRLTVV.

V and J are TRBV19 and TRBJ1-1, with unresolved D. Germline V gene lookup returns CDR1 LNHDA and CDR2 SQIVND (reference sequence). The CDR3 extends over 11 amino acids. Trimming pared 4 bases from V and 1 base from J, leaving 1 base between. CDR3 sequence: CASSKNTEAFF. The CDR3 nucleotides read TGTGCCAGTAGTAAGAACACTGAAGCTTTCTTT.

The chain couples TRBV30 to TRBJ1-6; possible D gene TRBD1, 6 bases. Germline CDR1 is GTSNPN and CDR2 is SVGIG (reference sequence). CDR3 size: 15 residues. The ends were cut back, 0 bases at V and 5 bases at J, with 11 bases in the middle. The CDR3 protein is CAWSVPDRNNSPLHF. The CDR3 region has the DNA TGTGCCTGGAGTGTACCGGACAGAAATAATTCACCCCTCCACTTT.

This clone was counted only a few times. This chain joins TRBV2 and TRBJ1-5; D possibly corresponds to TRBD1 (6 bases). Germline V gene sequence: CDR1 SNHLY, CDR2 FYNNEI. Trimming shortened V by 8 bases and J by 4 bases, and 12 bases separated the two germline ends. The CDR3 is made up of 13 amino acids. The CDR3 region is CASSQDRNQPQHF. In DNA form, the CDR3 reads TGTGCCAGCTCACAAGACAGGAATCAGCCCCAGCATTTT.